The 2 T cell receptor beta chains below were found in one sample sequenced in a study of blood T cell repertoires in COVID-19. Clones were read by immunoSEQ multiplex PCR, and TCRdb kept only the in-frame ones, dropping some. The sample has 200,000 to 300,000 clones, about 91% seen once. The sequencing sample was made of peripheral blood. The origin of the receptors is a person aged 18 to 35 with COVID-19, enrolled during active disease.

This chain joins TRBV24-1 and TRBJ2-1; 8 bases agree with TRBD1. Germline loops: CDR1 KGHDR, CDR2 SFDVKD. With 2 bases clipped from V and 9 bases from J, the junction kept 11 bases outside the gene matches. The CDR3 length is 16 residues. CDR3 nucleotide sequence: TGTGCCACCAGTGATTCAGACAGGGGTGATAATAGTGAGCAGTTCTTC. Amino acids: CATSDSDRGDNSEQFF.

V and J are TRBV19 and TRBJ1-1, with 8 bases identical to TRBD1. Unmatched junction bases numbered 5, after V lost 5 bases and J lost 6 bases. This CDR3 comprises 13 residues. Germline V CDR1 and CDR2: LNHDA, SQIVND (reference sequence). The CDR3 loop is CASSHGTGAEAFF. The DNA for the CDR3 is TGTGCCAGTAGTCATGGGACAGGAGCTGAAGCTTTCTTT.